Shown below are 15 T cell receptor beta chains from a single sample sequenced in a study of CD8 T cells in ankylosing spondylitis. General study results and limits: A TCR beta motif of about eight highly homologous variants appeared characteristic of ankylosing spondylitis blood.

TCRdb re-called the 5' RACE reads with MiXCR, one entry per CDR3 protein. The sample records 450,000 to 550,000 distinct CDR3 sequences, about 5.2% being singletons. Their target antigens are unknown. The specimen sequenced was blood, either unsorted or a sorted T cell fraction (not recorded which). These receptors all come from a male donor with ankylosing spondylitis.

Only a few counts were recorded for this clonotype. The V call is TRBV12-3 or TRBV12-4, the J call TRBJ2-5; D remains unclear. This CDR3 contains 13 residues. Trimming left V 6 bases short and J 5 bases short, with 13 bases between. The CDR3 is CASSRGEAETQYF. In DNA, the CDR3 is TGTGCCAGCAGCCGCGGCGAGGCTGAGACCCAGTACTTC.

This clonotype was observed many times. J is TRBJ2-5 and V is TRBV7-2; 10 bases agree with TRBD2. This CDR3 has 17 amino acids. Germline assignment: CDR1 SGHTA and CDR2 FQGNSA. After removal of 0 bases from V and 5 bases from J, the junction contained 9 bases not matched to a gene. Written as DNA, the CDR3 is TGTGCCAGCAGCTTAGCGCTGACTAGCGGGCCAGGGGAGACCCAGTACTTC. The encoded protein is CASSLALTSGPGETQYF. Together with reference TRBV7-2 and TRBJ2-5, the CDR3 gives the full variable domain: GAGVSQSPSNKVTEKGKDVELRCDPISGHTALYWYRQSLGQGLEFLIYFQGNSAPDKSGLPSDRFSAERTGGSVSTLTIQRTQQEDSAVYLCASSLALTSGPGETQYFGPGTRLLVL.

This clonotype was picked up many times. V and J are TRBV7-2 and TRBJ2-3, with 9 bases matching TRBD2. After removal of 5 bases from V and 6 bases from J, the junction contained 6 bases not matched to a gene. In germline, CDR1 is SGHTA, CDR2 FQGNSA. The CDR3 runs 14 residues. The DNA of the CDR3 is TGTGCCAGCAGCCCGGGACTAGCTTACGATACGCAGTATTTT. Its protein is CASSPGLAYDTQYF.

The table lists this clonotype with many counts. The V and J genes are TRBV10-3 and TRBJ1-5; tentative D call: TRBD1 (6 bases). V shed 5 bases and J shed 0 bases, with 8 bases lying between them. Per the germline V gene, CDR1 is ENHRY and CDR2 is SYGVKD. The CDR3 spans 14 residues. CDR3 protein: CAISPDSSNQPQHF. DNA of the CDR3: TGTGCCATCAGTCCGGACAGTAGCAATCAGCCCCAGCATTTT.

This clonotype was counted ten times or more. The CDR3 here is CASSYGLAGYNEQFF. CDR3 in DNA: TGTGCCAGCAGTTACGGGTTAGCGGGGTACAATGAGCAGTTCTTC. The genes are TRBV6-5 and TRBJ2-1; 8 bases line up with TRBD2. The CDR3 length is 15 residues. J lost 4 bases, V lost 2 bases, and 4 bases had no gene match. Germline-derived CDR1 and CDR2 are MNHEY and SVGAGI.

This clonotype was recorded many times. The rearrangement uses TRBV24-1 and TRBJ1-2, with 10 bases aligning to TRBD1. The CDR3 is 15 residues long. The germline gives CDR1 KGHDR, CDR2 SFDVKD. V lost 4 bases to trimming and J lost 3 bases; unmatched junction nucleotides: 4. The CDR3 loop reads CATSESGTGDYGYTF. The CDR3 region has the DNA TGTGCCACCAGTGAGTCCGGGACAGGGGACTATGGCTACACCTTC.

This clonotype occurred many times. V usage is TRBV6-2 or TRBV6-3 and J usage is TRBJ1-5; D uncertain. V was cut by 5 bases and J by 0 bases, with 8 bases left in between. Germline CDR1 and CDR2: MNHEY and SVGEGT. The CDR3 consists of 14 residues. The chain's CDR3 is CASSGGFSNQPQHF. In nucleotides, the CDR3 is TGTGCCAGCAGTGGAGGGTTTAGCAATCAGCCCCAGCATTTT.

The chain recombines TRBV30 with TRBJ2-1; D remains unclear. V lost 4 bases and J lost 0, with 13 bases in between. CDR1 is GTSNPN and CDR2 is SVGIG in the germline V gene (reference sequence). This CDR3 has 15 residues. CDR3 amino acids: CAWKRAPSSYNEQFF. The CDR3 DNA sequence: TGTGCCTGGAAACGGGCACCGAGCTCCTACAATGAGCAGTTCTTC.

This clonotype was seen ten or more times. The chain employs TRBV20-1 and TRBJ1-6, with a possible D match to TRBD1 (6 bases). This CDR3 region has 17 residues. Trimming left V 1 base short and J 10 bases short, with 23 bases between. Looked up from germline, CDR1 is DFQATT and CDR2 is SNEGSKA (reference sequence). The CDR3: CSARGGAGNQEYSPLHF. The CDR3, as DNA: TGCAGTGCTAGAGGGGGGGCGGGGAACCAAGAATACTCACCCCTCCACTTT.

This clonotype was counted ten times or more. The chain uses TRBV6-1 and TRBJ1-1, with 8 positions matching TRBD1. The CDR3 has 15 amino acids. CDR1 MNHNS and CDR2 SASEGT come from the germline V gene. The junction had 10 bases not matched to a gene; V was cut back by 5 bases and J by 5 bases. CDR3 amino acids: CASSRRTGSNTEAFF. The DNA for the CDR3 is TGTGCCAGCAGTCGGAGGACAGGGTCGAATACTGAAGCTTTCTTT.

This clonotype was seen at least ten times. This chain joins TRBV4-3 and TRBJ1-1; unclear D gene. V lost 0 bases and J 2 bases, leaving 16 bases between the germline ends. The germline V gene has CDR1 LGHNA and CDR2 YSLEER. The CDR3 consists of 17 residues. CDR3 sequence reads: CASSQDFLAVGNTEAFF. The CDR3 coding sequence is TGCGCCAGCAGCCAAGACTTCCTGGCAGTTGGTAACACTGAAGCTTTCTTT.

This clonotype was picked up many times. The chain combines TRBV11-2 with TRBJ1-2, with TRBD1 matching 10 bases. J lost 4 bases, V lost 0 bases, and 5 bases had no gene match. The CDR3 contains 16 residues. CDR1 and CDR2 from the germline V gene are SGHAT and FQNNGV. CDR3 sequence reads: CASSLDAGTGVYGYTF. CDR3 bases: TGTGCCAGCAGCTTAGATGCCGGGACAGGGGTCTATGGCTACACCTTC.

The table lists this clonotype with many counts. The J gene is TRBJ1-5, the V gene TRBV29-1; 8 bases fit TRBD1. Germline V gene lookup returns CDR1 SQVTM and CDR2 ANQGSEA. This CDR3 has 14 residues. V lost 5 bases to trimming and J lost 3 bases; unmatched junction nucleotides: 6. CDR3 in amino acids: CSVKARGPNQPQHF. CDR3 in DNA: TGCAGCGTTAAAGCCAGGGGGCCCAATCAGCCCCAGCATTTT.

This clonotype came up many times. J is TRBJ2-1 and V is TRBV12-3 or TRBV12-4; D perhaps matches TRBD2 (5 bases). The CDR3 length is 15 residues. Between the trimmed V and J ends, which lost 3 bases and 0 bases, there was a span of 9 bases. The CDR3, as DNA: TGTGCCAGCAGTTTCCTAACTAGCTCCTACAATGAGCAGTTCTTC. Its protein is CASSFLTSSYNEQFF.

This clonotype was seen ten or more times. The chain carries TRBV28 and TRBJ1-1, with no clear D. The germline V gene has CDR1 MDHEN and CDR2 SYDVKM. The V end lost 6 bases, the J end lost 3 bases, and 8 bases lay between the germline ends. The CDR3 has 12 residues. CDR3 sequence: CASRTTDTEAFF. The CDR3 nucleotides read TGTGCCAGCAGAACAACAGACACTGAAGCTTTCTTT.